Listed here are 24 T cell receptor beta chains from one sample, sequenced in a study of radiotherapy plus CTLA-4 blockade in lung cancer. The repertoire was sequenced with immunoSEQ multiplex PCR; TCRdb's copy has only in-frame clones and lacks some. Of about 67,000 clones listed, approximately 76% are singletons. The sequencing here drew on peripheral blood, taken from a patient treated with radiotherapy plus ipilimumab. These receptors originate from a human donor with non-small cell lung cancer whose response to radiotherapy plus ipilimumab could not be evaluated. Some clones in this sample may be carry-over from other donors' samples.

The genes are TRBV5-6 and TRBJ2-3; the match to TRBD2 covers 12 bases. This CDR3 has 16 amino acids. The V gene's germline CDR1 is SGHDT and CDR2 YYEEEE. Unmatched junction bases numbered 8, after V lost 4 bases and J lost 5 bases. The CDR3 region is CASSAETSGGGDTQYF. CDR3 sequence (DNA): TGTGCCAGCAGCGCCGAGACTAGCGGGGGCGGAGATACGCAGTATTTT.

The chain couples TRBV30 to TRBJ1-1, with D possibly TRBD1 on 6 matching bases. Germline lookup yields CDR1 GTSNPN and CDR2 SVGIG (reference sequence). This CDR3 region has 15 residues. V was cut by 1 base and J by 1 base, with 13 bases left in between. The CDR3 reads CAWSALQGANTEAFF. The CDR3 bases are TGTGCCTGGAGTGCCCTACAGGGAGCGAACACTGAAGCTTTCTTT. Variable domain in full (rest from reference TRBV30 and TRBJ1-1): SQTIHQWPATLVQPVGSPLSLECTVEGTSNPNLYWYRQAAGRGLQLLFYSVGIGQISSEVPQNLSASRPQDRQFILSSKKLLLSDSGFYLCAWSALQGANTEAFFGQGTRLTVV.

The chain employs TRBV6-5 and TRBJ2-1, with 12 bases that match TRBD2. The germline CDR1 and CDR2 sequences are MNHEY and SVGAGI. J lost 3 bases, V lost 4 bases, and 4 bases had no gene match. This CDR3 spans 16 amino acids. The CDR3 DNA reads TGTGCCAGCAGTTCCCAACTAGCGGGGGGCTACAATGAGCAGTTCTTC. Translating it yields CASSSQLAGGYNEQFF.

As DNA, the CDR3 is TGTGCCAGCCAACGACTAGCGGGGGGCGGGGAGACCCAGTACTTC. It yields the protein CASQRLAGGGETQYF. The chain carries TRBV2 and TRBJ2-5, with 13 nucleotides matching TRBD2. CDR1 SNHLY and CDR2 FYNNEI come from the germline V gene. The CDR3 is 15 amino acids. With 8 bases clipped from V and 5 bases from J, the junction kept 8 bases outside the gene matches.

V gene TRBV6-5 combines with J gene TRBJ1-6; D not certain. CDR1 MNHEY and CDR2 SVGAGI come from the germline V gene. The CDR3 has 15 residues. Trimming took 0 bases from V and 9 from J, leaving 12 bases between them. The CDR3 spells CASSYSIYGFSPLHF. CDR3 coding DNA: TGTGCCAGCAGTTACTCGATTTACGGTTTTTCACCCCTCCACTTT.

CDR3 residues: CASSETRDRGIIGYTF. CDR3 coding DNA: TGTGCCAGCAGTGAAACCCGGGACAGGGGAATAATTGGCTACACCTTC. The rearrangement joins TRBV2 to TRBJ1-2, with 10 nucleotides matching TRBD1. This CDR3 contains 16 residues. Germline CDR1 is SNHLY and CDR2 is FYNNEI. Germline trimming cut 2 bases from V and 7 bases from J; bases unmatched to any gene: 10.

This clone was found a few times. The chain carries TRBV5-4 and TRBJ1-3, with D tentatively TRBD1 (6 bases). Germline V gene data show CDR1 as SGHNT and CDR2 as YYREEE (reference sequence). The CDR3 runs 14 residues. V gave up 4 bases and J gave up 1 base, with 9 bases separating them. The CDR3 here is CASSGGQSGNTIYF. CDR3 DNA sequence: TGTGCCAGCAGCGGAGGACAGTCTGGAAACACCATATATTTT.

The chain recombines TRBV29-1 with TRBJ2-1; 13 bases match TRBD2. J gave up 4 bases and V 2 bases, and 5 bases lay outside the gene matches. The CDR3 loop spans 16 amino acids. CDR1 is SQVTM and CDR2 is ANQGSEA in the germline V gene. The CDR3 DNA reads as TGCAGCGTTGAACGGACTAGCGGGGGTGCATACAATGAGCAGTTCTTC. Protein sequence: CSVERTSGGAYNEQFF.

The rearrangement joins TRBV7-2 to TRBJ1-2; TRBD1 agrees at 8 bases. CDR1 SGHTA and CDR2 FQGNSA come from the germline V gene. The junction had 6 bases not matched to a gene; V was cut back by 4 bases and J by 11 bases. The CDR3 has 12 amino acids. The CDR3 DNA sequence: TGTGCCAGCAGCTCCAGGGGGCAAGGGTACACCTTC. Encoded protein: CASSSRGQGYTF.

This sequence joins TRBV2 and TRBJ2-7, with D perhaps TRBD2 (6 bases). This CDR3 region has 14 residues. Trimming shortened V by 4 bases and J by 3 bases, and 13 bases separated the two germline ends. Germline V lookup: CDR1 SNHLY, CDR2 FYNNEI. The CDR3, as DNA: TGTGCCAGCAGTGCAACGGGACTCTACTACGAGCAGTACTTC. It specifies CASSATGLYYEQYF.

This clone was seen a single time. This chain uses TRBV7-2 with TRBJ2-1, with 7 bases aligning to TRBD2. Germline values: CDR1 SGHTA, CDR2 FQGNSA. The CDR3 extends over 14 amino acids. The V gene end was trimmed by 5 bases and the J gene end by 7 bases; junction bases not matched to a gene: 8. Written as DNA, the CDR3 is TGTGCCAGCAGCCCGGCAGCGGGGTTGAATGAGCAGTTCTTC. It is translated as CASSPAAGLNEQFF.

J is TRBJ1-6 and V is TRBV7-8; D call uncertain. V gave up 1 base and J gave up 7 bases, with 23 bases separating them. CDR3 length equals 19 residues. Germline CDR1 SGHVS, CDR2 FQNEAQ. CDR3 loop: CASSLDYLPLDLYNSPLHF. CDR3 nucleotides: TGTGCCAGCAGCTTAGACTACTTACCCCTTGACCTATACAATTCACCCCTCCACTTT.

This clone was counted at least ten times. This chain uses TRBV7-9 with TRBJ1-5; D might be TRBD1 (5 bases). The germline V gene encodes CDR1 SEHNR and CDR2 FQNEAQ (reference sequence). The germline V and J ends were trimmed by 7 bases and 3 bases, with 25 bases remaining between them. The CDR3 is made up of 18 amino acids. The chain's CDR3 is CASTFTKPGQLDNQPQHF. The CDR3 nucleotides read TGTGCCAGCACCTTCACCAAGCCAGGGCAGCTCGACAATCAGCCCCAGCATTTT.

CDR3 residues: CASSLPGQGNYGYTF. The CDR3 DNA is TGTGCCAGCAGCCTGCCGGGACAGGGGAACTATGGCTACACCTTC. V is TRBV5-6 and J is TRBJ1-2, with 10 bases lining up with TRBD1. Germline lookup yields CDR1 SGHDT and CDR2 YYEEEE. This CDR3 is built from 15 residues. V was pared by 4 bases and J by 2 bases, with 5 bases of the junction left unmatched.

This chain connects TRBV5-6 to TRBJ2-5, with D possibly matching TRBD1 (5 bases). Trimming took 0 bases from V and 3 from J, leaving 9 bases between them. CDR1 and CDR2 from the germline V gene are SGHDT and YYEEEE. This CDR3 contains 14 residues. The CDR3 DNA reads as TGTGCCAGCAGCTTGGTTCTCAGGGAAGAGACCCAGTACTTC. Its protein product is CASSLVLREETQYF.

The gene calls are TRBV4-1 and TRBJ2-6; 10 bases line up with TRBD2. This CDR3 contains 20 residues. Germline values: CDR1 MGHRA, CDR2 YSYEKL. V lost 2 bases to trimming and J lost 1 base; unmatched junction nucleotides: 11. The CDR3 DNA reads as TGCGCCAGCAGCCAAAGAGGGAGCGGGGGGGCGGGATCTGGGGCCAACGTCCTGACTTTC. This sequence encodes CASSQRGSGGAGSGANVLTF.

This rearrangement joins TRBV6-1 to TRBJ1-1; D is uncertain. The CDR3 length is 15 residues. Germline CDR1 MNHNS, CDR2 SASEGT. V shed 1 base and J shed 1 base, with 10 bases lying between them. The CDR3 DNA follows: TGTGCCAGCAGTGAAGGCAGTTTCTCGAACACTGAAGCTTTCTTT. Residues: CASSEGSFSNTEAFF.

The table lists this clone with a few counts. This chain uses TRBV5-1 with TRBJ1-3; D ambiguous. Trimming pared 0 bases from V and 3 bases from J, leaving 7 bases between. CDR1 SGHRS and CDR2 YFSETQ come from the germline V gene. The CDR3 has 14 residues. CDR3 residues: CASSLETHGNTIYF. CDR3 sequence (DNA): TGCGCCAGCAGCTTGGAGACACATGGAAACACCATATATTTT.

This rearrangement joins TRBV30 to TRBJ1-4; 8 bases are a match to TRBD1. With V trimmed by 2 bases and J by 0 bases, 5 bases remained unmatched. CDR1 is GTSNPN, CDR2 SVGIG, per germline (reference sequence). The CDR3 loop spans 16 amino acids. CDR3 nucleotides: TGTGCCTGGAGTCCGGGACAGGCTGCAACTAATGAAAAACTGTTTTTT. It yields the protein CAWSPGQAATNEKLFF. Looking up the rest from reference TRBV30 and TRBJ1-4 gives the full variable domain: SQTIHQWPATLVQPVGSPLSLECTVEGTSNPNLYWYRQAAGRGLQLLFYSVGIGQISSEVPQNLSASRPQDRQFILSSKKLLLSDSGFYLCAWSPGQAATNEKLFFGSGTQLSVL.

Here the CDR3 DNA reads TGTGCCAGCCGTGAGGGTTCCGGGAACGAGCAGTACTTC. This codes for CASREGSGNEQYF. J is TRBJ2-7 and V is TRBV6-5; tentative D call: TRBD2 (5 bases). Trimming removed 8 bases at V and 5 bases at J, with 16 bases between. The CDR3 covers 13 residues. CDR1 and CDR2 (germline): MNHEY, SVGAGI.

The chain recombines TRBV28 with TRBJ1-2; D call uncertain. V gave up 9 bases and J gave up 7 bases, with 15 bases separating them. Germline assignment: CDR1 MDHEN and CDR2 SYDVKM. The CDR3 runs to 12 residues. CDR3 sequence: CASGLRFRGYTF. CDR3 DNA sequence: TGTGCCAGTGGTCTCAGGTTTCGTGGCTACACCTTC.

The CDR3 is CASTPIQIPNTGELFF. The CDR3 region has the DNA TGTGCCAGCACCCCGATTCAGATTCCGAACACCGGGGAGCTGTTTTTT. The chain has TRBV28 and TRBJ2-2; D ambiguous. Germline loops: CDR1 MDHEN, CDR2 SYDVKM. The CDR3 is 16 residues long. V lost 7 bases and J 0 bases, leaving 15 bases between the germline ends. Full variable domain (remainder filled in from reference TRBV28 and TRBJ2-2): DVKVTQSSRYLVKRTGEKVFLECVQDMDHENMFWYRQDPGLGLRLIYFSYDVKMKEKGDIPEGYSVSREKKERFSLILESASTNQTSMYLCASTPIQIPNTGELFFGEGSRLTVL.

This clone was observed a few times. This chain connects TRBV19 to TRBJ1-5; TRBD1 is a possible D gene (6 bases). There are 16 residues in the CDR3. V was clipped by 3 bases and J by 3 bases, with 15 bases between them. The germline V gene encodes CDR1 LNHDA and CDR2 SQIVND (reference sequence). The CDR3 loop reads CASSIYGRGYNQPQHF. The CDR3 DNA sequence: TGTGCCAGTAGTATTTACGGCAGGGGCTACAATCAGCCCCAGCATTTT.

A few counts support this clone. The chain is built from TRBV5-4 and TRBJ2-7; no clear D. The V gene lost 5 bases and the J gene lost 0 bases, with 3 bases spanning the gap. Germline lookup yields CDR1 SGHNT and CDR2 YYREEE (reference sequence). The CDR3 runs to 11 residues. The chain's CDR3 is CASRHSYEQYF. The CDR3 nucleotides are TGTGCCAGCAGACACTCCTACGAGCAGTACTTC.